This T cell receptor (beta chain) is drawn from a study of early T cells in non-severe SARS-CoV-2 infection. The overall study: Chains were not paired, and sequencing was done on bulk RNA from unsorted whole blood. General study findings and limits: Using VDJdb, the matching emphasized anti-spike CD8 responses while missing private and CD4 specificities.

Unique molecular identifiers (one per individual cDNA molecule) were attached. One entry per CDR3 protein results from TCRdb running MiXCR on the 5' RACE reads. This table holds some 62,000 distinct CDR3 sequences, less than 10% found once. This clonotype showed up many times. Its antigen is unknown. The sequenced sample was whole blood. This TCR was recovered from an adult who was a healthcare worker with PCR-confirmed SARS-CoV-2 infection or an uninfected control (not recorded which).

CDR3 coding DNA: TGTGCCAGCTCACCCGGGACTAGCACAGATACGCAGTATTTT. It yields the protein CASSPGTSTDTQYF. This chain uses TRBV18 with TRBJ2-3; maybe TRBD2 (6 bases). V shed 3 bases and J shed 0 bases, with 7 bases lying between them. This CDR3 has 14 amino acids. The germline CDR1 and CDR2 sequences are KGHSH and LQKENI.